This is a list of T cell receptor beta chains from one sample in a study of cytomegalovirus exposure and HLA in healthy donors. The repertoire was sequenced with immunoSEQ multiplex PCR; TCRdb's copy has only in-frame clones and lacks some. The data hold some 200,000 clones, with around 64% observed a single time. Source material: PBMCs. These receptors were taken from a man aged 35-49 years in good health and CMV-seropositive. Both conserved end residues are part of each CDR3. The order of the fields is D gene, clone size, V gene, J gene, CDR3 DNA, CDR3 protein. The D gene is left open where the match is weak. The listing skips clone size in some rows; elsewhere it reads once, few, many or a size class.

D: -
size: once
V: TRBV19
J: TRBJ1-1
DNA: TGTGCCAGTAGTGGGCGGGGAGGAAGGACTGAAGCTTTCTTT
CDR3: CASSGRGGRTEAFF

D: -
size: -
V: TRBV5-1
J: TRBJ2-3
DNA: TGCGCCAGCAGCTTGGCGGACAACACAGATACGCAGTATTTT
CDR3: CASSLADNTDTQYF

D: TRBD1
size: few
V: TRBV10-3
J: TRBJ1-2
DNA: TGTGCCATCAGTGACGCACAGGGGGCCGCACTCGGCTACACCTTC
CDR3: CAISDAQGAALGYTF

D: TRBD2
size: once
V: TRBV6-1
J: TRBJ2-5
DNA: TGTGCCAGCAGTGAATTGAATAGCGGGGGGACCCAGTACTTC
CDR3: CASSELNSGGTQYF

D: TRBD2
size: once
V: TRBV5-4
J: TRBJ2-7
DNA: TGTGCCAGCAGCTCCGGGGCGGGGGATATCTCCTACGAGCAGTACTTC
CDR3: CASSSGAGDISYEQYF

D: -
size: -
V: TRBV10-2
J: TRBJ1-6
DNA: TGCGCCAGCAGTGATAGTAGGGGGAAGACACCCCTCCACTTT
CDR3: CASSDSRGKTPLHF

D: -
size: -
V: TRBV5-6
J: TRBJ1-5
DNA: TGTGCCAGCAGCTTTTCCAGGGGTTGGGGCAATCAGCCCCAGCATTTT
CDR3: CASSFSRGWGNQPQHF

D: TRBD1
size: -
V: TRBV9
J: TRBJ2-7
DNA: TGTGCCAGCAGCGTAGGAGGGGGCACTTACGAGCAGTACTTC
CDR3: CASSVGGGTYEQYF

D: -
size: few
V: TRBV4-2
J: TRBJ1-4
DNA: TGTGCCAGCAGACCACCCAGGGCTGGGGGGGATGAAAAACTGTTTTTT
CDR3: CASRPPRAGGDEKLFF

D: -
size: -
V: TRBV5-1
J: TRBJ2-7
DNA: TGCGCCAGCAGCCAGGGGACCTACGAGCAGTACTTC
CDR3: CASSQGTYEQYF

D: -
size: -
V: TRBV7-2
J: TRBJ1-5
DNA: TGTGCCAGCAGCTGGGGACGGGGGAATCAGCCCCAGCATTTT
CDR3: CASSWGRGNQPQHF

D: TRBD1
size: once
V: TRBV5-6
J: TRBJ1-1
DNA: TGTGCCAGCAGCGCCGGGACAGGGGGGTTGGCTTTCTTT
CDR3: CASSAGTGGLAFF

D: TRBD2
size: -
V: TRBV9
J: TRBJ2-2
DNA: TGTGCCAGCAGCGTAGGCCGGCGGGGGGCCGGAACCGGGGAGCTGTTTTTT
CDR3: CASSVGRRGAGTGELFF